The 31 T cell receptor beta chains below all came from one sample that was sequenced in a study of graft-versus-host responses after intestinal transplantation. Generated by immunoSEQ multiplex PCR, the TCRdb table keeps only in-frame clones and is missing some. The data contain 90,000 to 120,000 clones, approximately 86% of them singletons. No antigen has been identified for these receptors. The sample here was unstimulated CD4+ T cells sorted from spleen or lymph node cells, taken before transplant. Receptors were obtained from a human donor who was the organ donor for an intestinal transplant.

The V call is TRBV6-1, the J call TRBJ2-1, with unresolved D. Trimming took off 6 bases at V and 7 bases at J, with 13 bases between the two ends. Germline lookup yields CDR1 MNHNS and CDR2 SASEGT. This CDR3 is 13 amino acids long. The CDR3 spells CASRTAVTNEQFF. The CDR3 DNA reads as TGTGCCAGCAGGACGGCTGTCACAAATGAGCAGTTCTTC.

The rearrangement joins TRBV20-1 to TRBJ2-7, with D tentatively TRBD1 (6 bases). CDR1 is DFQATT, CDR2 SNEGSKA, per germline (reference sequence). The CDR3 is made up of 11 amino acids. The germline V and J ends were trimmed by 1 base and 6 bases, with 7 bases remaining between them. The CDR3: CSARGGGEQYF. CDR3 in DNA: TGCAGTGCTAGAGGAGGGGGCGAGCAGTACTTC.

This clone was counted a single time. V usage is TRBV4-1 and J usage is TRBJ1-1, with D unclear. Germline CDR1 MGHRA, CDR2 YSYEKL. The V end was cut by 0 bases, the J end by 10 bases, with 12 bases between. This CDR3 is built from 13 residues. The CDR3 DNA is TGCGCCAGCAGCCAAGATCCTAATTTGGGAGCTTTCTTT. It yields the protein CASSQDPNLGAFF.

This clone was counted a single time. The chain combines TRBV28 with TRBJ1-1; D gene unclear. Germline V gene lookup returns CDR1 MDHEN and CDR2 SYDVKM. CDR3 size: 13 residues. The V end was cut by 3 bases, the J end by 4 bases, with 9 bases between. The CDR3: CASSFDAVTEAFF. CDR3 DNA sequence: TGTGCCAGCAGTTTTGATGCGGTCACTGAAGCTTTCTTT. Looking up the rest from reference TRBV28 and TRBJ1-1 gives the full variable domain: DVKVTQSSRYLVKRTGEKVFLECVQDMDHENMFWYRQDPGLGLRLIYFSYDVKMKEKGDIPEGYSVSREKKERFSLILESASTNQTSMYLCASSFDAVTEAFFGQGTRLTVV.

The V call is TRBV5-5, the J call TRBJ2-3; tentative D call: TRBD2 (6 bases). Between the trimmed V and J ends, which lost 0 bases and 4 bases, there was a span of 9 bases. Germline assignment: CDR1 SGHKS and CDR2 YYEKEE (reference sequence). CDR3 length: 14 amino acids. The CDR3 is CASSLVTGADTQYF. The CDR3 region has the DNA TGTGCCAGCAGCTTGGTGACGGGAGCAGATACGCAGTATTTT.

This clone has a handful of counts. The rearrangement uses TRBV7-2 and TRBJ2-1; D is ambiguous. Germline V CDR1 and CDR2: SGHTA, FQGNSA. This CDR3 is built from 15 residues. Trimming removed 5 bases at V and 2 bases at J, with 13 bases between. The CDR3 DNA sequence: TGTGCCAGCAGCCCGCCCCCGCGTGCCTACAATGAGCAGTTCTTC. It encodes CASSPPPRAYNEQFF.

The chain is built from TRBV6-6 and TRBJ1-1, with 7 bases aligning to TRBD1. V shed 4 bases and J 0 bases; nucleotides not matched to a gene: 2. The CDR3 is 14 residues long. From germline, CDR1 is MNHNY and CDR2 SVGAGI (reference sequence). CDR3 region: CASSLGQMNTEAFF. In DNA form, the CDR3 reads TGTGCCAGCAGTTTGGGACAGATGAACACTGAAGCTTTCTTT.

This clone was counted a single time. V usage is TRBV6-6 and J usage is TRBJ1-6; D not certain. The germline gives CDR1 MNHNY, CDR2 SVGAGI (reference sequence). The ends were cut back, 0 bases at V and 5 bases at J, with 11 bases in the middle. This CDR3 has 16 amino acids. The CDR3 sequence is CASSYSMMSDNSPLHF. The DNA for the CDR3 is TGTGCCAGCAGTTACTCGATGATGTCAGATAATTCACCCCTCCACTTT.

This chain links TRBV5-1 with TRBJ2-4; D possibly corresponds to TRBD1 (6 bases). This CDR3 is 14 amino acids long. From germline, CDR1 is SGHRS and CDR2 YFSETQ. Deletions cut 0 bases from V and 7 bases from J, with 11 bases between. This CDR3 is CASSLGQGNNIQYF. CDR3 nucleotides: TGCGCCAGCAGCTTGGGGCAGGGGAATAACATTCAGTACTTC.

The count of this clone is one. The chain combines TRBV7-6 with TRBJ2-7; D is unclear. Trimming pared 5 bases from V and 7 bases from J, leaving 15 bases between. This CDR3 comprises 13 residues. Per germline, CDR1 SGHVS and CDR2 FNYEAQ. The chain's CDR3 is CASSPQVLGEQYF. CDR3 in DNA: TGTGCCAGCAGCCCACAAGTCCTCGGGGAGCAGTACTTC.

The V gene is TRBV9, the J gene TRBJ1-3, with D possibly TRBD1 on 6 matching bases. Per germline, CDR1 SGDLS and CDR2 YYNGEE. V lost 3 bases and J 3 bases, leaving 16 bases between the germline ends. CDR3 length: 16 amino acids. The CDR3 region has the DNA TGTGCCAGCAGCGCACAGGGTCTCCTCTTTGGAAACACCATATATTTT. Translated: CASSAQGLLFGNTIYF. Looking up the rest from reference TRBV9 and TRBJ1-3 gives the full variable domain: DSGVTQTPKHLITATGQRVTLRCSPRSGDLSVYWYQQSLDQGLQFLIQYYNGEERAKGNILERFSAQQFPDLHSELNLSSLELGDSALYFCASSAQGLLFGNTIYFGEGSWLTVV.

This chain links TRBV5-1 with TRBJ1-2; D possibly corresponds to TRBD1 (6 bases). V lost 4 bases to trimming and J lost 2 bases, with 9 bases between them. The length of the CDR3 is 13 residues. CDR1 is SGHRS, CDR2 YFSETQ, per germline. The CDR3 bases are TGCGCCAGCAGCAATACAGGGAACTATGGCTACACCTTC. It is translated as CASSNTGNYGYTF.

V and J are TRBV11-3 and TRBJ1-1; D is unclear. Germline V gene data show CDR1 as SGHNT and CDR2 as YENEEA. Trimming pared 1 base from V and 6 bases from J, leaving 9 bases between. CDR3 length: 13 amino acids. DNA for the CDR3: TGTGCCAGCAGCTTAGGACGCTTGGCTGAAGCTTTCTTT. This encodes CASSLGRLAEAFF.

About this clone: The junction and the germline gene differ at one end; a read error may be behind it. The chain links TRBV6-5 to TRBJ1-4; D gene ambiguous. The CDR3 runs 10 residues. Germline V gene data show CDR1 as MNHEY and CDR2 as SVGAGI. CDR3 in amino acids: CTGLGEKLFF. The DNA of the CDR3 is TGCACCGGACTTGGGGAAAAACTGTTTTTT.

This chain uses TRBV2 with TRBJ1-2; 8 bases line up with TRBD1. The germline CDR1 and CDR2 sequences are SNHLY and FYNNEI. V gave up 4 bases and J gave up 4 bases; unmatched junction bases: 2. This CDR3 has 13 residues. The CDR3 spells CASSGTGTYGYTF. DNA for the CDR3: TGTGCCAGCAGTGGGACAGGGACCTATGGCTACACCTTC.

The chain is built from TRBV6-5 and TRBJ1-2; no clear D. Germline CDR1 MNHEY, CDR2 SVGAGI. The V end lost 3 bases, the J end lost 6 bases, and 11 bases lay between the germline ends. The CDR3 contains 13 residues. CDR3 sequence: CASSYEGVDGYTF. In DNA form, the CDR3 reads TGTGCCAGCAGTTATGAGGGAGTCGATGGCTACACCTTC.

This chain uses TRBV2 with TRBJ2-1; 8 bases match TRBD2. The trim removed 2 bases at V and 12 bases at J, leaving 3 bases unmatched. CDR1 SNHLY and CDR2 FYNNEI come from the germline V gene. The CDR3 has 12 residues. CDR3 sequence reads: CASSERTSLQFF. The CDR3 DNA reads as TGTGCCAGCAGTGAAAGGACTAGCTTGCAGTTCTTC. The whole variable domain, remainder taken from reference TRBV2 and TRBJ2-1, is EPEVTQTPSHQVTQMGQEVILRCVPISNHLYFYWYRQILGQKVEFLVSFYNNEISEKSEIFDDQFSVERPDGSNFTLKIRSTKLEDSAMYFCASSERTSLQFFGPGTRLTVL.

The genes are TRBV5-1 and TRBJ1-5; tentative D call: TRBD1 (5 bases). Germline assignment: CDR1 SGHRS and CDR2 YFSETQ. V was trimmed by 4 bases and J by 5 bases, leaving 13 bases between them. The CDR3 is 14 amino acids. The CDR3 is CASSQGTADQPQHF. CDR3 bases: TGCGCCAGCAGCCAAGGGACGGCGGATCAGCCCCAGCATTTT.

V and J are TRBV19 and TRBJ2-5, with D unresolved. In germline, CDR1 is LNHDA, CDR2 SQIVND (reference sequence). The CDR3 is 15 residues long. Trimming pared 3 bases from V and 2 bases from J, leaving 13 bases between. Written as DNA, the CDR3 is TGTGCCAGTAGTATGGGTGGGAACCCGCAAGAGACCCAGTACTTC. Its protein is CASSMGGNPQETQYF.

In nucleotides, the CDR3 is TGTGCCAGAAGCTCCGGGACTCTCAACCCTCCTAATCCCTACGAGCAGTACTTC. Amino acid sequence: CARSSGTLNPPNPYEQYF. The chain combines TRBV5-3 with TRBJ2-7; D perhaps matches TRBD2 (6 bases). TRBV5-3 is recorded as an ORF, its role being uncertain. V lost 3 bases and J lost 2, with 24 bases in between. The CDR3 has 18 residues.

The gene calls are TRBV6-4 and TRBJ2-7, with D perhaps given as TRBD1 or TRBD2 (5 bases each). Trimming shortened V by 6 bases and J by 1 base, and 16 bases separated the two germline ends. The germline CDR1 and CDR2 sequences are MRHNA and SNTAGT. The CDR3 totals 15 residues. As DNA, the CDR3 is TGTGCCAGCAGGACCGGGACCGAGGCATCCTACGAGCAGTACTTC. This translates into CASRTGTEASYEQYF.

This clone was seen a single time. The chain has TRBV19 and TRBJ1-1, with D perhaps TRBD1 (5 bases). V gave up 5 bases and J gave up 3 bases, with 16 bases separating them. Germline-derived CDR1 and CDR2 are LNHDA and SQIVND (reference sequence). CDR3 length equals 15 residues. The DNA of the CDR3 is TGTGCCAGTAGTGGTCACACCCGGGGACACACTGAAGCTTTCTTT. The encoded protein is CASSGHTRGHTEAFF. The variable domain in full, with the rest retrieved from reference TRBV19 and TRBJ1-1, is DGGITQSPKYLFRKEGQNVTLSCEQNLNHDAMYWYRQDPGQGLRLIYYSQIVNDFQKGDIAEGYSVSREKKESFPLTVTSAQKNPTAFYLCASSGHTRGHTEAFFGQGTRLTVV.

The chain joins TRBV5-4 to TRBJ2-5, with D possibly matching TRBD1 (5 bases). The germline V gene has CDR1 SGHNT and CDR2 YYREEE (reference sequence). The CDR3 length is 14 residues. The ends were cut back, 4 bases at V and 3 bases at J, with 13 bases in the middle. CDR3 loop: CASSLISGKETQYF. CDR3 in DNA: TGTGCCAGCAGCCTAATTTCAGGGAAAGAGACCCAGTACTTC.

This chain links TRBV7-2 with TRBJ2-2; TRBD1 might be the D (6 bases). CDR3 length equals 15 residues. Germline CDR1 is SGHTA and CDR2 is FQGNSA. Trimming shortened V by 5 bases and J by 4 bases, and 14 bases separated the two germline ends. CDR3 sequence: CASSPYRVTTGELFF. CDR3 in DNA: TGTGCCAGCAGCCCCTACAGGGTGACCACCGGGGAGCTGTTTTTT.

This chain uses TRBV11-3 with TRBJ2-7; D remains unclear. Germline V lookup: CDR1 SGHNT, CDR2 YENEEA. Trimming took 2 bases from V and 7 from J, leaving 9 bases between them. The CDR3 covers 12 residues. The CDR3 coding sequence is TGTGCCAGCAGCTTATTCTTGGGGGAGCAGTACTTC. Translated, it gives CASSLFLGEQYF.

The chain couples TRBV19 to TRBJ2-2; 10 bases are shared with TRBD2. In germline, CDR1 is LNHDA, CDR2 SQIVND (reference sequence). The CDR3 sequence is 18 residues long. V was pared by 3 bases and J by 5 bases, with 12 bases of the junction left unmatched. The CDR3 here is CASSMGLARLRGTGELFF. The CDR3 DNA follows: TGTGCCAGTAGTATGGGACTAGCGCGATTAAGGGGGACCGGGGAGCTGTTTTTT.

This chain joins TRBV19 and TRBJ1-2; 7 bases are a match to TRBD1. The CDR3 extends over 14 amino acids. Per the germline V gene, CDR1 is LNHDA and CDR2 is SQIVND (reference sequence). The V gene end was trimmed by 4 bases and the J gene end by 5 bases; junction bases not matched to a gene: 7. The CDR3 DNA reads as TGTGCCAGTAGTAGTCGGCAGGGGGAGTATGGCTACACCTTC. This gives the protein CASSSRQGEYGYTF.

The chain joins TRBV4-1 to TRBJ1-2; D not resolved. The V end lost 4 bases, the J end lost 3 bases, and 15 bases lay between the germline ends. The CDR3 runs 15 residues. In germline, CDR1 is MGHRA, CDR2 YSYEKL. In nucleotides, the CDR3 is TGCGCCAGCAGCCCAAATGCCATGCCCCACTATGGCTACACCTTC. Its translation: CASSPNAMPHYGYTF.

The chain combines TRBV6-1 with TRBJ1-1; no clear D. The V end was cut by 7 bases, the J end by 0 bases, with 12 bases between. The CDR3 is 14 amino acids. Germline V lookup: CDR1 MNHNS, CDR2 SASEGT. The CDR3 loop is CASKSQKMNTEAFF. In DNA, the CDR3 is TGTGCCAGCAAAAGCCAGAAAATGAACACTGAAGCTTTCTTT.

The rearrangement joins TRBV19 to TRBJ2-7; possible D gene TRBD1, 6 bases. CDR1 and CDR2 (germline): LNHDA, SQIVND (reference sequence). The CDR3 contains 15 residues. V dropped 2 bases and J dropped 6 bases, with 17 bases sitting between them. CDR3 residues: CASSIFRGPTREQYF. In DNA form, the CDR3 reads TGTGCCAGTAGTATATTCAGGGGACCCACCCGCGAGCAGTACTTC.

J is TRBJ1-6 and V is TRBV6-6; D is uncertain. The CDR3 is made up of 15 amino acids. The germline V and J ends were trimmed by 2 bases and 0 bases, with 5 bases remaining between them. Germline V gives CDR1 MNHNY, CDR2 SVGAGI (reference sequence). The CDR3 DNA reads TGTGCCAGCAGTTACGGGAGCTCCTATAATTCACCCCTCCACTTT. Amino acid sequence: CASSYGSSYNSPLHF.